This T cell receptor beta chain was profiled in a study of blood T cell repertoires in COVID-19. Study-wide context: There were acute and convalescent COVID-19 samples, and they came from the United States, Italy and Spain.

This CDR3 is built from 14 residues. CDR1 and CDR2 from the germline V gene are SNHLY and FYNNEI. V was pared by 8 bases and J by 0 bases, with 13 bases between. Under the authors' procedure: Nucleated cell counts were estimated from reference gene primer amplification. Assay: immunoSEQ multiplex PCR; the TCRdb copy retains only in-frame clones and omits some. V and J calls plus clone size are reproduced from that table; the DNA served to infer D and trimming. The data show more than 200,000 clones, 75% to 85% seen once. Participants, 18 to 89 years old, spanned fewer than 30 US areas. Categorization into cohorts depended on clinical history that participants reported.

The V gene is TRBV2, the J gene TRBJ1-2; D is possibly TRBD1 (5 bases). Sequenced material: PBMCs or T cells enriched from blood (not recorded which). This sequence originates from a man under 40 with acute COVID-19. The chain's CDR3 is CASVKGGANYGYTF. The CDR3 DNA follows: TGTGCCAGCGTGAAAGGAGGGGCTAACTATGGCTACACCTTC.